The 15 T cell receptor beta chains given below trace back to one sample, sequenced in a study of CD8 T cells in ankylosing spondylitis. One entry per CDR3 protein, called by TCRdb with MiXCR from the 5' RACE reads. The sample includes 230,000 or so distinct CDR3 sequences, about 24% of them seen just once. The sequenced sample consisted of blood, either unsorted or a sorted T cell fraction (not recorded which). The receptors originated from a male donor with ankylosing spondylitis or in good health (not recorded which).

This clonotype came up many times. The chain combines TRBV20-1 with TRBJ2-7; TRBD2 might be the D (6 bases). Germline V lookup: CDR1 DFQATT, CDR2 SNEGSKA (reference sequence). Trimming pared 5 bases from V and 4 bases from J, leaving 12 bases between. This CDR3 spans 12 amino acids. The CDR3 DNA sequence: TGCAGTGCTCAGGTTCGGGAGTACGAGCAGTACTTC. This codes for CSAQVREYEQYF.

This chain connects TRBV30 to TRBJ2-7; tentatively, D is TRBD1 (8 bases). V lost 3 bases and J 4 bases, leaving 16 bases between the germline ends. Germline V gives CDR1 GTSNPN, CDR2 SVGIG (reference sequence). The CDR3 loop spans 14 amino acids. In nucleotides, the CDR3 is TGTGCCTGGAGCAGCACAGGGGGGGCATACGAGCAGTACTTC. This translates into CAWSSTGGAYEQYF.

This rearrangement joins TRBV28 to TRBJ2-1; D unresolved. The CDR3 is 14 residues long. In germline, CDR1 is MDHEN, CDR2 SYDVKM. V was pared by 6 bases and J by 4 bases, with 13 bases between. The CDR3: CASRGFGRYNEQFF. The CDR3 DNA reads TGTGCCAGCAGAGGGTTCGGTCGATACAATGAGCAGTTCTTC.

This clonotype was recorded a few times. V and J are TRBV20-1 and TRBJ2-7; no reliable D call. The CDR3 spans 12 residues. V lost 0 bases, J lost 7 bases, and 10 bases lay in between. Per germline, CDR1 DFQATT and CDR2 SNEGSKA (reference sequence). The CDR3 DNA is TGCAGTGCTAGAGATCCCCCCCGGGAGCAGTACTTC. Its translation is CSARDPPREQYF.

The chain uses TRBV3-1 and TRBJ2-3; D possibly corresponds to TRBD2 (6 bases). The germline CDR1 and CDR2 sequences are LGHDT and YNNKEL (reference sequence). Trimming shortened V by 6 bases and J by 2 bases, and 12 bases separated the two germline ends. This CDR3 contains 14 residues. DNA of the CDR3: TGTGCCAGCAGGGGGGACTTTATCACAGATACGCAGTATTTT. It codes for CASRGDFITDTQYF.

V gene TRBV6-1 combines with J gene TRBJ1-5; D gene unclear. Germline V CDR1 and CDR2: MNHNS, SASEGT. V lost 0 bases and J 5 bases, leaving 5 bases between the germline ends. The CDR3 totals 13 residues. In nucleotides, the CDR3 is TGTGCCAGCAGTGAAGCTCAGCATCAGCCCCAGCATTTT. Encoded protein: CASSEAQHQPQHF.

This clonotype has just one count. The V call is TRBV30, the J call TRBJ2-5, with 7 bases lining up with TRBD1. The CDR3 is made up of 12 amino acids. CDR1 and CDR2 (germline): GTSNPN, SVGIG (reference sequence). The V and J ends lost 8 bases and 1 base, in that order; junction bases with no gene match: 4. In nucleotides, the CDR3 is TGTGCCCGGGGACAGACCCAAGAGACCCAGTACTTC. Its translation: CARGQTQETQYF.

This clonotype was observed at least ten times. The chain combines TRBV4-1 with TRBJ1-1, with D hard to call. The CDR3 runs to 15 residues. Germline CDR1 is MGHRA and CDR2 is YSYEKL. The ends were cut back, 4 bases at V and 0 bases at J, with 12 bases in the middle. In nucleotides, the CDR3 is TGCGCCAGCAGCCCGAGCGGGCAAATGAACACTGAAGCTTTCTTT. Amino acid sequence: CASSPSGQMNTEAFF.

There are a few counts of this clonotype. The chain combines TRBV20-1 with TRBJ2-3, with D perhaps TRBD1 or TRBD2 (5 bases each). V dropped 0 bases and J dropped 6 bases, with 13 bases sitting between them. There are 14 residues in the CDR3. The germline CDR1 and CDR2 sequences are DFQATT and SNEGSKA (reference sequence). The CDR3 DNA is TGCAGTGCTAGAGACCCCCTTGGGGACGATACGCAGTATTTT. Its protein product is CSARDPLGDDTQYF.

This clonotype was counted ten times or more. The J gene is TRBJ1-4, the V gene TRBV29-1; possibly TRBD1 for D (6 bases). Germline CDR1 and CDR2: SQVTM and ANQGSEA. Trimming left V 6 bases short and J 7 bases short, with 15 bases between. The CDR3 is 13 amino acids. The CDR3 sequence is CSVLRGHGEKLFF. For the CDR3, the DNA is TGCAGCGTCCTGCGGGGGCACGGTGAAAAACTGTTTTTT.

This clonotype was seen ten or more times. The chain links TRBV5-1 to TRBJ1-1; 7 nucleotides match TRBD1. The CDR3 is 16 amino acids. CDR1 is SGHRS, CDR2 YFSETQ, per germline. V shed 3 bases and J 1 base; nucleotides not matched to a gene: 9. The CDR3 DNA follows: TGCGCCAGCAGCTCTCAGGGGGGTGGTACGAACACTGAAGCTTTCTTT. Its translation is CASSSQGGGTNTEAFF.

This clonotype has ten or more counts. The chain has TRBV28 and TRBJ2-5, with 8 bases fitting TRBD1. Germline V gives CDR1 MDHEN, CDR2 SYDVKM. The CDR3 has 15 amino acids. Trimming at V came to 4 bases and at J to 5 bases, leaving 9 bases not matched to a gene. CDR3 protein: CASSYLTGGSETQYF. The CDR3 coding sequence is TGTGCCAGCAGTTACCTTACAGGGGGTAGCGAGACCCAGTACTTC.

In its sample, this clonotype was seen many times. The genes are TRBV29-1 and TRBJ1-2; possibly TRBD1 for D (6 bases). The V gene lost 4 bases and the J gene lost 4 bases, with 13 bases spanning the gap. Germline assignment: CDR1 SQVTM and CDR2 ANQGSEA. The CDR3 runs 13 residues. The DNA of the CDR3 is TGCAGCGTTGGGCACAGGGCAACCTATGGCTACACCTTC. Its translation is CSVGHRATYGYTF. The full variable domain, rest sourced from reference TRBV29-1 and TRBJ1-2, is SAVISQKPSRDICQRGTSLTIQCQVDSQVTMMFWYRQQPGQSLTLIATANQGSEATYESGFVIDKFPISRPNLTFSTLTVSNMSPEDSSIYLCSVGHRATYGYTFGSGTRLTVV.

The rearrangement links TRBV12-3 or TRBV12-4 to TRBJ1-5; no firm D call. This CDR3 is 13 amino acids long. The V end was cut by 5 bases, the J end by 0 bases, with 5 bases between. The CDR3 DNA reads TGTGCCAGCAGTCCTTTTAGCAATCAGCCCCAGCATTTT. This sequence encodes CASSPFSNQPQHF.

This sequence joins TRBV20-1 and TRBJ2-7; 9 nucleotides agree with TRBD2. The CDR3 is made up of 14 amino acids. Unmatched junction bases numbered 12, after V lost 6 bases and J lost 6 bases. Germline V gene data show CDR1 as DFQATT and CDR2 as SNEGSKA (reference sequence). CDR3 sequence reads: CSATGAGGPVEQYF. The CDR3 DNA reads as TGCAGTGCCACGGGGGCGGGGGGGCCGGTCGAGCAGTACTTC.